Each of the 29 T cell receptor beta chains below was sequenced from the same sample in a study of persistence of HIV-infected CD4 T cells. Nonspecific anti-CD3/anti-CD28 bead stimulation represents the broad CD4+ T cell repertoire. Responding CD4+ T cells were sorted by upregulation of both CD40 ligand and CD69. These TCRs' antigens remain unknown. The libraries were made with immunoSEQ version 4 in survey mode. TCRdb's copy holds only in-frame clones and misses some; the assay was immunoSEQ multiplex PCR. The sample consists of tens of thousands of clones, 88% of them appearing once. The specimen was CD4+ T cells sorted from PBMCs after roughly 19-hour stimulation, collected from a patient who received antiretroviral therapy. The receptors originated from an adult woman with HIV who was CMV-seropositive.

This clone was picked up one time. The gene calls are TRBV27 and TRBJ1-6; no clear D gene. There are 16 residues in the CDR3. V was clipped by 0 bases and J by 3 bases, with 9 bases between them. Germline V gene lookup returns CDR1 MNHEY and CDR2 SMNVEV (reference sequence). CDR3 nucleotide sequence: TGTGCCAGCAGTTTATCTATCTCAATCTATAATTCACCCCTCCACTTT. Encoded protein: CASSLSISIYNSPLHF.

The genes are TRBV6-5 and TRBJ2-5, with 7 bases matching TRBD1. V shed 6 bases, J shed 4 bases, and the junction held 5 bases outside the gene matches. Germline CDR1 and CDR2: MNHEY and SVGAGI. This CDR3 contains 13 residues. Here the CDR3 reads CASRTGVRETQYF. The CDR3 region has the DNA TGTGCCAGCAGAACAGGGGTTCGAGAGACCCAGTACTTC.

V gene TRBV11-3 combines with J gene TRBJ1-1; no reliable D call. Looked up from germline, CDR1 is SGHNT and CDR2 is YENEEA. V lost 1 base and J 1 base, leaving 7 bases between the germline ends. The CDR3 spans 14 residues. This CDR3 reads CASSLGPGNTEAFF. In DNA, the CDR3 is TGTGCCAGCAGCTTAGGTCCGGGGAACACTGAAGCTTTCTTT.

The chain is built from TRBV4-2 and TRBJ1-6; no reliable D call. The CDR3 length is 12 residues. Germline V CDR1 and CDR2: LGHNA, YNFKEQ. V lost 4 bases and J lost 7, with 5 bases in between. The CDR3: CASSPTNSPLHF. DNA of the CDR3: TGTGCCAGCAGCCCAACCAATTCACCCCTCCACTTT.

The count of this clone is one. This same CDR3 is encoded by further DNA sequences in the sample. The V call is TRBV18, the J call TRBJ1-2; 11 bases fit TRBD1. Per the germline V gene, CDR1 is KGHSH and CDR2 is LQKENI. CDR3 length: 14 amino acids. The J segment lost 3 bases and the V segment lost 4 bases, leaving 1 base of the junction unmatched. The DNA of the CDR3 is TGTGCCAGCTCACTGGGACAGGGGGACTATGGCTACACCTTC. This sequence encodes CASSLGQGDYGYTF.

The V call is TRBV19, the J call TRBJ1-6, with no clear D. This CDR3 is built from 12 residues. Per the germline V gene, CDR1 is LNHDA and CDR2 is SQIVND (reference sequence). The V end was cut by 1 base, the J end by 7 bases, with 2 bases between. This chain's CDR3 is CASSIGNSPLHF. The CDR3 DNA is TGTGCCAGTAGTATAGGAAATTCACCCCTCCACTTT.

This clone appeared a single time. The chain carries TRBV6-5 and TRBJ2-2; unclear D gene. CDR3 length: 11 amino acids. V was shortened by 5 bases and J by 5 bases, with 3 bases between the two germline ends. Germline CDR1 is MNHEY and CDR2 is SVGAGI. CDR3 region: CASSRTGELFF. CDR3 nucleotide sequence: TGTGCCAGCAGTAGAACCGGGGAGCTGTTTTTT.

The rearrangement joins TRBV3-1 (or the pseudogene TRBV3-2) to TRBJ1-2, with a weak D call TRBD1 (5 bases). Germline CDR1 and CDR2: LGHDT and YNNKEL (reference sequence). The CDR3 runs 14 residues. The V gene lost 3 bases and the J gene lost 4 bases, with 12 bases spanning the gap. The CDR3 DNA reads TGTGCCAGCAGCCAGCCTTGGGACGGCTATGGCTACACCTTC. Translation gives CASSQPWDGYGYTF.

V is TRBV18 and J is TRBJ1-5; D might be TRBD1 (6 bases). The CDR3 extends over 13 amino acids. Trimming took 5 bases from V and 9 from J, leaving 14 bases between them. Germline V gene lookup returns CDR1 KGHSH and CDR2 LQKENI. In DNA form, the CDR3 reads TGTGCCAGCTCATCACAGGGCCGTCGGCCCCAGCATTTT. Its protein product is CASSSQGRRPQHF.

The rearrangement uses TRBV3-1 (or the pseudogene TRBV3-2) and TRBJ1-2, with D possibly being TRBD1 (6 bases). Trimming removed 3 bases at V and 0 bases at J, with 8 bases between. Per germline, CDR1 LGHDT and CDR2 YNNKEL (reference sequence). The CDR3 extends over 14 amino acids. The CDR3, as DNA: TGTGCCAGCAGCCAGGACAGATCTAACTATGGCTACACCTTC. Its protein product is CASSQDRSNYGYTF.

This clone turned up a few times. The genes are TRBV6-5 and TRBJ1-1; D is unclear. The length of the CDR3 is 14 residues. From germline, CDR1 is MNHEY and CDR2 SVGAGI. With 6 bases removed from V and 0 bases from J, the gap between germline ends came to 11 bases. The CDR3 bases are TGTGCCAGCAGAATAAGTACAGTGAACACTGAAGCTTTCTTT. Protein: CASRISTVNTEAFF.

This clone has more than one count but fewer than ten. This chain connects TRBV6-1 to TRBJ1-4, with TRBD1 matching over 8 bases. The ends lost 3 bases at V and 4 bases at J; junction bases unmatched: 1. Germline CDR1 and CDR2: MNHNS and SASEGT. The CDR3 extends over 14 amino acids. CDR3 bases: TGTGCCAGCAGTGAGGACAGGGATAATGAAAAACTGTTTTTT. Translation gives CASSEDRDNEKLFF.

The rearrangement joins TRBV2 to TRBJ2-2; TRBD1 matches 7 bases. This CDR3 spans 14 amino acids. CDR1 is SNHLY, CDR2 FYNNEI, per germline. Trimming removed 7 bases from V and 0 bases from J; junction bases left unmatched: 2. The chain's CDR3 is CASKGGPNTGELFF. The CDR3 DNA reads TGTGCCAGCAAAGGGGGCCCGAACACCGGGGAGCTGTTTTTT.

The chain combines TRBV2 with TRBJ2-6; 8 bases match TRBD1. Germline values: CDR1 SNHLY, CDR2 FYNNEI. J gave up 4 bases and V 5 bases, and 10 bases lay outside the gene matches. The CDR3 consists of 17 residues. CDR3 DNA: TGTGCCAGCAGTCCTCTTCGGACAGGGCTCGGGGCCAACGTCCTGACTTTC. Its translation is CASSPLRTGLGANVLTF. Using reference TRBV2 and TRBJ2-6 for the parts outside the CDR3, the full variable domain is EPEVTQTPSHQVTQMGQEVILRCVPISNHLYFYWYRQILGQKVEFLVSFYNNEISEKSEIFDDQFSVERPDGSNFTLKIRSTKLEDSAMYFCASSPLRTGLGANVLTFGAGSRLTVL.

The J gene is TRBJ1-1, the V gene TRBV6-1, with 7 bases that match TRBD1. Trimming took 10 bases from V and 5 from J; bases not matched to a gene: 4. CDR3 length equals 11 residues. Looked up from germline, CDR1 is MNHNS and CDR2 is SASEGT. Written as DNA, the CDR3 is TGTGCCACGGCACAGGGGACTGAAGCTTTCTTT. Residues: CATAQGTEAFF.

This chain links TRBV15 with TRBJ1-5; maybe TRBD1 (5 bases). The CDR3 length is 14 residues. From germline, CDR1 is LNHNV and CDR2 YYDKDF (reference sequence). Trimming left V 1 base short and J 4 bases short, with 8 bases between. The CDR3 sequence is CATSRGGGNQPQHF. The DNA of the CDR3 is TGTGCCACCAGCAGAGGGGGGGGAAATCAGCCCCAGCATTTT.

The chain combines TRBV7-9 with TRBJ2-3; 7 bases are a match to TRBD1. CDR3 length equals 15 residues. Germline CDR1 reads SEHNR; CDR2 reads FQNEAQ (reference sequence). Trimming removed 5 bases from V and 5 bases from J; junction bases left unmatched: 10. CDR3 sequence (DNA): TGTGCCAGCAGCGAAACAGGGGTCCTAGAAGATACGCAGTATTTT. Encoded protein: CASSETGVLEDTQYF.

This chain uses TRBV5-1 with TRBJ2-3; 9 nucleotides line up with TRBD1. The J segment lost 2 bases and the V segment lost 1 base, leaving 2 bases of the junction unmatched. The CDR3 length is 15 residues. The germline CDR1 and CDR2 sequences are SGHRS and YFSETQ. CDR3 residues: CASSLSQGATDTQYF. The CDR3 region has the DNA TGCGCCAGCAGCTTGTCACAGGGGGCCACAGATACGCAGTATTTT.

The chain links TRBV5-4 to TRBJ2-3, with D perhaps given as TRBD1 or TRBD2 (5 bases each). The CDR3 spans 16 residues. Germline CDR1 and CDR2: SGHNT and YYREEE (reference sequence). Trimming removed 0 bases from V and 0 bases from J, with 11 bases in between. The CDR3: CASSLGMGVSTDTQYF. Written as DNA, the CDR3 is TGTGCCAGCAGCTTGGGTATGGGGGTTAGCACAGATACGCAGTATTTT.

This chain links TRBV29-1 with TRBJ1-2; the D gene is possibly TRBD1 (5 bases). The CDR3 runs 13 residues. Germline V lookup: CDR1 SQVTM, CDR2 ANQGSEA. Trimming left V 7 bases short and J 7 bases short, with 19 bases between. This chain's CDR3 is CSAGDRGVGGYTF. The CDR3 nucleotides read TGCAGCGCCGGTGATCGGGGCGTGGGTGGCTACACCTTC.

The V gene is TRBV19, the J gene TRBJ2-2; D ambiguous. The CDR3 runs 13 residues. Germline V CDR1 and CDR2: LNHDA, SQIVND (reference sequence). The V gene lost 5 bases and the J gene lost 3 bases, with 7 bases spanning the gap. CDR3 amino acids: CASSVSYTGELFF. CDR3 in DNA: TGTGCCAGTAGTGTATCATACACCGGGGAGCTGTTTTTT.

The chain carries TRBV6-5 and TRBJ1-6; tentative D call: TRBD1 (5 bases). Germline V lookup: CDR1 MNHEY, CDR2 SVGAGI. CDR3 length equals 15 residues. The germline V and J ends were trimmed by 6 bases and 5 bases, with 14 bases remaining between them. As DNA, the CDR3 is TGTGCCAGCAGAACGGCCGGGGCAGATAATTCACCCCTCCACTTT. The encoded protein is CASRTAGADNSPLHF.

The V and J genes are TRBV5-1 and TRBJ1-2; TRBD1 is a possible D gene (5 bases). V was trimmed by 0 bases and J by 6 bases, leaving 9 bases between them. This CDR3 has 13 residues. The germline CDR1 and CDR2 sequences are SGHRS and YFSETQ. The CDR3 loop reads CASSLVSGNGYTF. CDR3 DNA sequence: TGCGCCAGCAGCTTGGTGTCAGGGAATGGCTACACCTTC.

The chain carries TRBV20-1 and TRBJ1-2; no clear D gene. Per the germline V gene, CDR1 is DFQATT and CDR2 is SNEGSKA (reference sequence). The CDR3 is made up of 11 amino acids. The V end lost 3 bases, the J end lost 11 bases, and 13 bases lay between the germline ends. The DNA of the CDR3 is TGCAGTGCTAGCCTGGGAGGGAAATACACCTTC. Residues: CSASLGGKYTF.

CDR3 nucleotides: TGCGCCAGCAGTGAAGTGAGCGGAGCAGGCTATGGCTACACCTTC. This sequence encodes CASSEVSGAGYGYTF. The rearrangement uses TRBV10-2 and TRBJ1-2; D is unclear. Germline values: CDR1 WSHSY, CDR2 SAAADI. V lost 3 bases to trimming and J lost 4 bases, with 15 bases between them. This CDR3 contains 15 residues.

The gene calls are TRBV6-6 and TRBJ1-6; a weak D match, TRBD1 (6 bases). This CDR3 has 14 residues. Germline values: CDR1 MNHNY, CDR2 SVGAGI (reference sequence). The V end was cut by 2 bases, the J end by 9 bases, with 11 bases between. DNA of the CDR3: TGTGCCAGCAGTTACGAACAGGGAGGTTCACCCCTCCACTTT. As protein: CASSYEQGGSPLHF.

CDR3: CATSRPGGRNYGYTF. The CDR3 DNA reads as TGTGCCACCAGCAGACCTGGGGGGAGGAACTATGGCTACACCTTC. The chain recombines TRBV15 with TRBJ1-2; D is possibly TRBD1 (5 bases). Trimming took off 2 bases at V and 2 bases at J, with 12 bases between the two ends. The CDR3 has 15 residues. Germline CDR1 and CDR2: LNHNV and YYDKDF (reference sequence).

The rearrangement joins TRBV12-3 or TRBV12-4 to TRBJ2-3; D is unresolved. V was pared by 3 bases and J by 5 bases, with 3 bases between. The CDR3 covers 11 residues. CDR3 protein: CASSFLDTQYF. DNA of the CDR3: TGTGCCAGCAGTTTTCTAGATACGCAGTATTTT.

The CDR3 here is CASSLGFQNTGELFF. CDR3 sequence (DNA): TGTGCCAGCAGCTTAGGATTCCAGAACACCGGGGAGCTGTTTTTT. This chain joins TRBV7-9 and TRBJ2-2, with D unclear. Germline assignment: CDR1 SEHNR and CDR2 FQNEAQ (reference sequence). The V end was cut by 1 base, the J end by 1 base, with 7 bases between. The CDR3 has 15 amino acids.